This TCR beta chain was found in a study of blood T cell repertoires in COVID-19. Overall study context: Whether acute or convalescent, the COVID-19 samples came from the United States, Italy and Spain. In each case, the material was cDNA or gDNA derived from T cells, B-cell-depleted T cells, or PBMCs.

Original processing notes: Reference gene primer amplification in the assay estimated nucleated cell counts. Sequencing was performed with immunoSEQ multiplex PCR; in TCRdb, only in-frame clones are kept and a portion is missing. The D gene and trimming were derived from the DNA, and the V and J assignments and clone size from that table. The table shows 160,000 or so clones, with approximately 84% occurring only once. The junction had 6 bases not matched to a gene; V was cut back by 0 bases and J by 2 bases. In germline, CDR1 is SGHDT, CDR2 YYEEEE. This CDR3 is built from 16 residues. This clone was picked up one time.

Source material: peripheral blood. The clonotype was recovered from an elderly woman with acute or convalescent COVID-19. This chain links TRBV5-6 with TRBJ2-7; 9 bases match TRBD1. The CDR3 here is CASSLAWTGVPYEQYF. The CDR3 DNA follows: TGTGCCAGCAGCTTGGCTTGGACAGGGGTCCCCTACGAGCAGTACTTC.